This TCR beta chain stems from a study of glioma-infiltrating T cells. The study's findings and limits: CDR3 overlap between tissue and blood was very small. Above-expected tissue-blood divergence occurred in all gliomas, most in low-grade ones.

Germline V lookup: CDR1 LNHNV, CDR2 YYDKDF (reference sequence). The length of the CDR3 is 14 residues. The iRepertoire nested amplicon-rescue multiplex PCR amplified TCR alpha and beta CDR3s from RNA. Input was roughly 100-450 ng of tissue mRNA or PBMC total RNA. TCRdb ran MiXCR on the multiplex PCR reads and lists one entry per CDR3 protein. The table includes 90,000 to 110,000 distinct CDR3 sequences, less than 30% detected once. This clonotype turned up a few times. Its antigen is not known. A much larger clone is a single base away; this may be a read error. The rearrangement links TRBV15 to TRBJ2-5, with unresolved D. The source of this sequence is a human donor with low-grade glioma or glioblastoma, undergoing nonglioma brain surgery, or in good health (not recorded which). Sequenced material: glioma tissue, nonneoplastic brain tissue, or PBMCs (not recorded which). This CDR3 is CATSRGADQGTQYF. CDR3 DNA sequence: TGTGCCACCAGCAGAGGGGCAGACCAAGGGACCCAGTACTTC.